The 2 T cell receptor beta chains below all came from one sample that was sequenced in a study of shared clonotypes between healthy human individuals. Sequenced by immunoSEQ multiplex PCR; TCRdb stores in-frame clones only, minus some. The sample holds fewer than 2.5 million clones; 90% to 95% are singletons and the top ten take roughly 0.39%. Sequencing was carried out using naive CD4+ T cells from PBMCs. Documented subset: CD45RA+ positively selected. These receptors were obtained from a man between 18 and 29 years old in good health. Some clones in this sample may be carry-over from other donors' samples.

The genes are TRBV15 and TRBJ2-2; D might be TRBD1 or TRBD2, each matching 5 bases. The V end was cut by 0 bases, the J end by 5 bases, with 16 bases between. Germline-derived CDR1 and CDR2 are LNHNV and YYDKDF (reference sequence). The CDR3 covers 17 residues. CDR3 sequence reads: CATSRDKGPDLTGELFF. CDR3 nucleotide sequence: TGTGCCACCAGCAGAGATAAGGGACCCGACTTAACCGGGGAGCTGTTTTTT.

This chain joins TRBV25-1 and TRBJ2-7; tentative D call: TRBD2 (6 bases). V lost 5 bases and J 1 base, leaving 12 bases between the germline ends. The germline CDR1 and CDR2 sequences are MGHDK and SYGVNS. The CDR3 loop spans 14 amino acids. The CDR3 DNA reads TGTGCCAGCAGTCCTATGGGGGGATCCTACGAGCAGTACTTC. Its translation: CASSPMGGSYEQYF.